This entry describes one T cell receptor (beta chain). Its target is unknown. As the method for making TCR beta libraries, quantitative 5'-RACE with molecular barcodes was used. Each CDR3 protein gets one entry after TCRdb re-called the 5' RACE reads with MiXCR. This sample has about 800,000 distinct CDR3 sequences; approximately 10% occur once, and the top ten carry about 0.49%. The germline CDR1 and CDR2 sequences are LNHDA and SQIVND (reference sequence). V shed 4 bases, J shed 0 bases, and the junction held 2 bases outside the gene matches. CDR3 size: 15 residues. These data belong to a study of CD8 T cells in ankylosing spondylitis. Study-wide results and limits: A CD8+ phenotype characterized the disease-linked clones, which were relatively rare in peripheral blood. Some of the motif variants had earlier been found in reactive arthritis patients' fluid and blood. Characteristic of ankylosing spondylitis blood, it appeared, was a TCR beta motif comprising eight highly homologous variants. The clones that were linked to disease were reported to be significantly enriched in matched synovial fluid samples from ankylosing spondylitis patients.

Sequencing used blood, either unsorted or a sorted T cell fraction (not recorded which). The sequence came from a male donor with ankylosing spondylitis. J is TRBJ2-1 and V is TRBV19, with 8 nucleotides matching TRBD2. The CDR3 DNA reads as TGTGCCAGTAGTACTAGCGGGCCCTCCTACAATGAGCAGTTCTTC. This encodes CASSTSGPSYNEQFF.